These T cell receptor beta chains were read from a single sample in a study of blood T cell repertoires in COVID-19. Repertoires were generated with immunoSEQ multiplex PCR, while TCRdb's copy carries only in-frame clones and drops some. The sample lists tens of thousands of clones; 80% to 90% were seen once. The sequencing sample was made of peripheral blood. The receptors here all came from a human donor in a cohort sampled during active COVID-19. Both conserved end residues are trimmed from each CDR3. Each record gives: V gene, CDR3 protein.

>TRBV19
ASSVRDRGAEQY
>TRBV11-1
ASSLGRTGETQY
>TRBV9
ASSPQLGGAYGYT
>TRBV6-1
ASSELGGTSGGATKNIQY
>TRBV18
ASSPILPGLAGLGDTGELF
>TRBV5-1
ASSLASGAGNTIY
>TRBV14
ASSQGTGLALRETQY
>TRBV27
ASSFSGGIEQF
>TRBV6-2/TRBV6-3
ASSALPGVSNQPQH
>TRBV24-1
ATDRADS
>TRBV5-1
ASSRRGGQGLTNEKLF
>TRBV29-1
SVEEVAGGIDEQF
>TRBV7-9
ASSLDQGHEQY